The 2 T cell receptor beta chains given below trace back to one sample, sequenced in a study of tumor and adjacent non-tumor tissue in lung cancer. Three rounds of nested PCR, following a modified ARM-PCR protocol, produced the TCRbeta library. TCRdb re-analysed the multiplex PCR reads in MiXCR, keeping a single row per CDR3 protein. The profile covers around 120,000 distinct CDR3 sequences, with over 65% appearing a single time and 13% taken by the ten largest. RNA was extracted from bulk tissue without any cell sorting. The sample was lung tumor tissue. Receptors originate from a man under 40 with non-small cell lung cancer.

Notes on this clonotype: A much larger clone differs by one base, so this may be a read error. The V gene is TRBV20-1, the J gene TRBJ2-7; 8 nucleotides agree with TRBD2. Germline V lookup: CDR1 DFQATT, CDR2 SNEGSKA (reference sequence). The V and J ends lost 8 bases and 4 bases, in that order; junction bases with no gene match: 10. The CDR3 has 13 residues. CDR3 in amino acids: CSTNPGGQYEQYF. The CDR3 bases are TGCAGTACCAATCCGGGGGGGCAATACGAGCAGTACTTC.

Turning to this clonotype: This may be a read error, as it is one base from a much larger clone. V usage is TRBV6-1 and J usage is TRBJ1-6, with TRBD1 matching over 7 bases. Germline V gene lookup returns CDR1 MNHNS and CDR2 SASEGT. This CDR3 region has 13 residues. The CDR3 DNA reads as TGTGCCAGCAGCAAAGACAGGGACTCACCCCTCTACTTT. Translating gives CASSKDRDSPLYF.